These 20 T cell receptor beta chains originate from one sample sequenced in a study of shared clonotypes between healthy human individuals. Here immunoSEQ multiplex PCR was the method, and the copy in TCRdb shows in-frame clones only, minus some. This repertoire shows around 1,000,000 clones, about 72% found once; its top ten account for almost 0.9%. Sequencing was performed on memory CD4+ T cells from PBMCs. Subset denoted: CD45RA-negative fraction. Source of these receptors: a man aged 18-30 years in good health. Some clones in this sample may be carry-over from other donors' samples.

The CDR3 DNA follows: TGTGCCAGCAGTGCCCGGACAGCACTAGCGGGAACGGGAATAGGCGAGCAGTACTTC. This codes for CASSARTALAGTGIGEQYF. This chain uses TRBV6-1 with TRBJ2-7, with 10 bases aligning to TRBD2. Germline lookup yields CDR1 MNHNS and CDR2 SASEGT. The CDR3 spans 19 residues. The V gene end was trimmed by 4 bases and the J gene end by 6 bases; junction bases not matched to a gene: 21.

The chain joins TRBV6-5 to TRBJ1-5, with 7 positions matching TRBD1. Germline-derived CDR1 and CDR2 are MNHEY and SVGAGI. V shed 8 bases and J 6 bases; nucleotides not matched to a gene: 10. The CDR3 sequence is 14 residues long. This chain's CDR3 is CASDPIDRAQPQHF. The DNA of the CDR3 is TGTGCCAGCGACCCGATTGACAGGGCTCAGCCCCAGCATTTT.

This clone was detected once. The V and J genes are TRBV5-1 and TRBJ1-2; tentative D call: TRBD1 (5 bases). The V gene's germline CDR1 is SGHRS and CDR2 YFSETQ. V was cut by 4 bases and J by 8 bases, with 12 bases left in between. The CDR3 loop spans 12 amino acids. CDR3 nucleotide sequence: TGCGCCAGCAGCCCTACGGGGCCCGGCTACACCTTC. This encodes CASSPTGPGYTF.

This chain uses TRBV4-2 with TRBJ1-2; D ambiguous. The CDR3 has 15 residues. V was trimmed by 0 bases and J by 5 bases, leaving 13 bases between them. Germline values: CDR1 LGHNA, CDR2 YNFKEQ. This CDR3 reads CASSQDQQPSYGYTF. The CDR3 coding sequence is TGTGCCAGCAGCCAAGATCAACAGCCGTCATATGGCTACACCTTC.

The rearrangement uses TRBV19 and TRBJ1-5; 10 bases map to TRBD1. Germline V gives CDR1 LNHDA, CDR2 SQIVND (reference sequence). The trim removed 4 bases at V and 6 bases at J, leaving 6 bases unmatched. The CDR3 is 15 amino acids. The CDR3: CASSTGTGVSQPQHF. The CDR3 DNA is TGTGCCAGTAGTACCGGGACAGGGGTTTCTCAGCCCCAGCATTTT.

As regards this clone: The sample carries other DNA sequences with the same CDR3. This sequence joins TRBV5-1 and TRBJ2-3; possibly TRBD1 or TRBD2 for D (5 bases each). The germline V gene has CDR1 SGHRS and CDR2 YFSETQ. This CDR3 is built from 15 residues. Trimming took off 0 bases at V and 0 bases at J, with 8 bases between the two ends. CDR3 DNA: TGCGCCAGCAGCTTGGCGGGACCTAGCACAGATACGCAGTATTTT. This gives the protein CASSLAGPSTDTQYF.

The chain uses TRBV15 and TRBJ1-4; no definite D call. This CDR3 comprises 16 residues. Trimming cost V 7 bases and J 5 bases, with 20 bases left between them. CDR1 and CDR2 from the germline V gene are LNHNV and YYDKDF (reference sequence). CDR3: CATKSDVSLGNEKLFF. The CDR3 DNA is TGTGCCACCAAATCGGACGTTTCCCTGGGGAATGAAAAACTGTTTTTT.

The chain uses TRBV11-2 and TRBJ2-2; 10 positions match TRBD2. With V trimmed by 4 bases and J by 0 bases, 5 bases remained unmatched. CDR3 length: 17 residues. The germline gives CDR1 SGHAT, CDR2 FQNNGV. The DNA of the CDR3 is TGTGCCAGCAGCTCCCTAGGACTAGCGGCGAACACCGGGGAGCTGTTTTTT. Its translation: CASSSLGLAANTGELFF.

This chain joins TRBV30 and TRBJ2-6, with 7 bases identical to TRBD1. After removal of 7 bases from V and 4 bases from J, the junction contained 7 bases not matched to a gene. Germline V lookup: CDR1 GTSNPN, CDR2 SVGIG (reference sequence). There are 14 residues in the CDR3. In DNA, the CDR3 is TGTGCCTACAACAGGGGAACAGGGGCCAACGTCCTGACTTTC. It yields the protein CAYNRGTGANVLTF. The variable domain in full, with the rest retrieved from reference TRBV30 and TRBJ2-6, is SQTIHQWPATLVQPVGSPLSLECTVEGTSNPNLYWYRQAAGRGLQLLFYSVGIGQISSEVPQNLSASRPQDRQFILSSKKLLLSDSGFYLCAYNRGTGANVLTFGAGSRLTVL.

V and J are TRBV28 and TRBJ2-3, with 10 bases fitting TRBD2. Germline CDR1 MDHEN, CDR2 SYDVKM. The CDR3 extends over 16 amino acids. Germline trimming cut 1 base from V and 5 bases from J; bases unmatched to any gene: 6. CDR3 coding DNA: TGTGCCAGCAGTTTATTTCCGGGACTAGCGATAGATACGCAGTATTTT. Amino acid sequence: CASSLFPGLAIDTQYF. The complete variable domain, with remaining parts taken from reference TRBV28 and TRBJ2-3, reads DVKVTQSSRYLVKRTGEKVFLECVQDMDHENMFWYRQDPGLGLRLIYFSYDVKMKEKGDIPEGYSVSREKKERFSLILESASTNQTSMYLCASSLFPGLAIDTQYFGPGTRLTVL.

The genes are TRBV7-9 and TRBJ2-2, with D tentatively TRBD1 (5 bases). CDR1 SEHNR and CDR2 FQNEAQ come from the germline V gene (reference sequence). This CDR3 region has 13 residues. Trimming shortened V by 6 bases and J by 5 bases, and 10 bases separated the two germline ends. Written as DNA, the CDR3 is TGTGCCAGCAGGGGGCGTCGGACCGGGGAGCTGTTTTTT. Protein product: CASRGRRTGELFF.

This sequence joins TRBV27 and TRBJ2-7; no reliable D call. The germline V and J ends were trimmed by 2 bases and 3 bases, with 17 bases remaining between them. Per the germline V gene, CDR1 is MNHEY and CDR2 is SMNVEV (reference sequence). CDR3 length: 16 amino acids. CDR3 bases: TGTGCCAGCAGTTTAAGGGCGCGGCCTGAACGCTACGAGCAGTACTTC. Amino acids: CASSLRARPERYEQYF.

The rearrangement links TRBV30 to TRBJ2-7; 7 bases align to TRBD1. V dropped 2 bases and J dropped 2; count of bases not matched to a gene: 6. Germline V gene lookup returns CDR1 GTSNPN and CDR2 SVGIG (reference sequence). CDR3 length equals 14 residues. The CDR3 DNA is TGTGCCTGGAGTAAGGACAGGACGGCCTACGAGCAGTACTTC. It yields the protein CAWSKDRTAYEQYF.

This chain uses TRBV19 with TRBJ1-5; D not resolved. Germline assignment: CDR1 LNHDA and CDR2 SQIVND (reference sequence). The CDR3 has 13 amino acids. The V end was cut by 3 bases, the J end by 5 bases, with 8 bases between. In DNA, the CDR3 is TGTGCCAGTAGTATCCGGGAAGATCAGCCCCAGCATTTT. Translating it yields CASSIREDQPQHF.

J is TRBJ1-5 and V is TRBV5-8; 9 bases match TRBD1. The CDR3 is 15 residues long. Germline-derived CDR1 and CDR2 are SGHTS and YDEGEE. Trimming removed 4 bases from V and 5 bases from J; junction bases left unmatched: 7. Written as DNA, the CDR3 is TGTGCCAGCAGCCTTCGACAGGGGGAGGATCAGCCCCAGCATTTT. Its protein product is CASSLRQGEDQPQHF. Using reference TRBV5-8 and TRBJ1-5 for the parts outside the CDR3, the full variable domain is EAGVTQSPTHLIKTRGQQATLRCSPISGHTSVYWYQQALGLGLQFLLWYDEGEERNRGNFPPRFSGRQFPNYSSELNVNALELEDSALYLCASSLRQGEDQPQHFGDGTRLSIL.

This chain joins TRBV7-2 and TRBJ2-7; a possible D gene is TRBD1 (5 bases). CDR3 length: 15 amino acids. Germline lookup yields CDR1 SGHTA and CDR2 FQGNSA. V lost 5 bases and J lost 0, with 14 bases in between. CDR3: CASSQQVSYSYEQYF. CDR3 nucleotides: TGTGCCAGCAGCCAACAGGTATCCTACTCCTACGAGCAGTACTTC.

This clone turned up a few times. The V call is TRBV6-7, the J call TRBJ2-5; D not certain. TRBV6-7 is classed as an ORF, of uncertain function. The CDR3 is made up of 15 amino acids. V dropped 2 bases and J dropped 5 bases, with 15 bases sitting between them. The CDR3 loop reads CASSYLGTNGETQYF. Here the CDR3 DNA reads TGTGCCAGCAGTTACCTTGGAACAAACGGGGAGACCCAGTACTTC.

V usage is TRBV19 and J usage is TRBJ2-7; 11 bases align to TRBD2. The junction had 10 bases not matched to a gene; V was cut back by 3 bases and J by 3 bases. Germline CDR1 is LNHDA and CDR2 is SQIVND (reference sequence). The CDR3 covers 17 residues. This chain's CDR3 is CASSITRASGRFYEQYF. Here the CDR3 DNA reads TGTGCCAGTAGTATTACGCGGGCTAGCGGGAGGTTCTACGAGCAGTACTTC.

V usage is TRBV7-2 and J usage is TRBJ2-1; D is unresolved. V gave up 6 bases and J gave up 0 bases, with 12 bases separating them. Germline V lookup: CDR1 SGHTA, CDR2 FQGNSA. The CDR3 has 15 residues. The CDR3 protein is CASRPWDSSYNEQFF. CDR3 DNA sequence: TGTGCCAGCAGGCCCTGGGATAGCTCCTACAATGAGCAGTTCTTC.

V is TRBV9 and J is TRBJ2-5; TRBD2 matches 12 bases. Looked up from germline, CDR1 is SGDLS and CDR2 is YYNGEE. The CDR3 extends over 16 amino acids. V was clipped by 4 bases and J by 1 base; unmatched bases: 5. CDR3 in DNA: TGTGCCAGCAGCTCTAGCGGGAGGGGAAGCCAAGAGACCCAGTACTTC. Its translation is CASSSSGRGSQETQYF.